The 16 T cell receptor beta chains given below trace back to one sample, sequenced in a study of vaccination and CD4 T cells after COVID-19. For these TCRs, the target antigens are not known. An Oncomine TCR Beta short-read assay was used to sequence the DNA from cultured CD4+ T cells. MiXCR, applied by TCRdb to the PCR reads, yields one record per CDR3 protein. This sample has a few thousand distinct CDR3 sequences, with roughly a quarter found just once. The treatment: 10-day PBMC culture with coronavirus spike peptide pools or control peptides (ViraFEST assay). CD4+ T lymphocytes from the unexposed donor were collected before the COVID-19 pandemic (2011-2018). What was sequenced was CD4+ T cells from blood, cultured in vitro. All receptors come from a human donor in good health.

The DNA of the CDR3 is TGTGCCAGCAGTTTATCCCCAGATAGCACAGATACGCAGTATTTT. As protein: CASSLSPDSTDTQYF. The gene calls are TRBV28 and TRBJ2-3, with D unclear. The CDR3 has 15 amino acids. The germline gives CDR1 MDHEN, CDR2 SYDVKM. V lost 1 base, J lost 0 bases, and 8 bases lay in between.

V is TRBV7-9 and J is TRBJ1-3; tentatively, D is TRBD1 (6 bases). The CDR3 sequence is 16 residues long. V lost 5 bases to trimming and J lost 0 bases, with 14 bases between them. The germline gives CDR1 SEHNR, CDR2 FQNEAQ (reference sequence). The CDR3 DNA follows: TGTGCCAGCAGCCCTCCTGGACAGAACTCTGGAAACACCATATATTTT. Translated, it gives CASSPPGQNSGNTIYF.

This clonotype was counted between two and nine times. The gene calls are TRBV19 and TRBJ2-3; possibly TRBD1 or TRBD2 for D (5 bases each). The V end lost 9 bases, the J end lost 2 bases, and 12 bases lay between the germline ends. There are 13 residues in the CDR3. Germline V lookup: CDR1 LNHDA, CDR2 SQIVND (reference sequence). CDR3 in DNA: TGTGCCAGCCGGGACCCCTTCACAGATACGCAGTATTTT. This gives the protein CASRDPFTDTQYF.

This chain links TRBV4-2 with TRBJ2-5; possibly TRBD1 or TRBD2 for D (5 bases each). CDR3 length equals 14 residues. The V and J ends lost 6 bases and 5 bases respectively, with 16 bases between them. Germline V gene lookup returns CDR1 LGHNA and CDR2 YNFKEQ. The CDR3 coding sequence is TGTGCCAGCAGAGGGTTAGGAGAGGGGGAGACCCAGTACTTC. Protein product: CASRGLGEGETQYF.

This clonotype ranks as medium-sized. In DNA, the CDR3 is TGTGCCAGCACTAGCGGGGGGGCGGAGACCCAGTACTTC. Amino acids: CASTSGGAETQYF. This chain joins TRBV28 and TRBJ2-5; 12 bases align to TRBD2. The CDR3 extends over 13 amino acids. Trimming at V came to 7 bases and at J to 5 bases, leaving 2 bases not matched to a gene. Germline lookup yields CDR1 MDHEN and CDR2 SYDVKM.

The chain combines TRBV12-2 with TRBJ1-1; TRBD1, the D gene given by the table, was not confirmed from the DNA. TRBV12-2 is termed a pseudogene. CDR3 length: 11 residues. CDR3 nucleotide sequence: TGTGCAAGTCGGGGGCGAGGTGAAGCTTTCTTT. Protein product: CASRGRGEAFF.

Written as DNA, the CDR3 is TGTGCCAGCAGGAGGGGGCAGACTGAAGCTTTCTTT. Translated: CASRRGQTEAFF. The rearrangement joins TRBV27 to TRBJ1-1; TRBD1 agrees at 7 bases. Germline CDR1 and CDR2: MNHEY and SMNVEV (reference sequence). With 6 bases clipped from V and 5 bases from J, the junction kept 3 bases outside the gene matches. This CDR3 has 12 residues.

A word on this clonotype: One base away lies a much larger clone, so this may be a sequencing read error. This chain connects TRBV20-1 to TRBJ1-6; D unresolved. The CDR3 is made up of 13 amino acids. Germline lookup yields CDR1 DFQATT and CDR2 SNEGSKA (reference sequence). CDR3 coding DNA: TGCAGTGCTAGAGAACAGATTAATTCACCCCTCCGCTTT. This translates into CSAREQINSPLRF.

The chain has TRBV7-9 and TRBJ2-2, with 7 bases matching TRBD1. Per germline, CDR1 SEHNR and CDR2 FQNEAQ (reference sequence). The CDR3 is 16 residues long. V dropped 5 bases and J dropped 1; count of bases not matched to a gene: 7. The CDR3 nucleotides are TGTGCCAGCAGCACAACAGGGGTTCTGAACACCGGGGAGCTGTTTTTT. Residues: CASSTTGVLNTGELFF.

The genes are TRBV7-9 and TRBJ2-3; 10 bases map to TRBD2. The V gene's germline CDR1 is SEHNR and CDR2 FQNEAQ (reference sequence). V was pared by 11 bases and J by 5 bases, with 7 bases of the junction left unmatched. This CDR3 is built from 13 residues. The CDR3 DNA is TGTGCCTGGAGCGGGGGGGCAGGAGATACGCAGTATTTT. Amino acid sequence: CAWSGGAGDTQYF.

By sample share, this clonotype is medium-sized. The rearrangement links TRBV6-1 to TRBJ1-5, with no clear D. V was trimmed by 4 bases and J by 7 bases, leaving 11 bases between them. CDR1 and CDR2 (germline): MNHNS, SASEGT. The CDR3 is 13 residues long. CDR3 protein: CASSAASGQPQHF. CDR3 bases: TGTGCCAGCAGTGCGGCCTCCGGCCAGCCCCAGCATTTT.

Regarding this clonotype: An end of the junction does not agree with germline; a read error may underlie this. The J gene is TRBJ1-5, the V gene TRBV19; D not resolved. The CDR3 is 15 amino acids. Germline V gene sequence: CDR1 LNHDA, CDR2 SQIVND (reference sequence). The CDR3, as DNA: TGTGCCGGTAGTATCTCCCGGGCAGCGACTCAGCCCCAGCATTTT. It translates to CAGSISRAATQPQHF.

A note on this clonotype: An end of the junction does not agree with germline; a read error may underlie this. The genes are TRBV29-1 and TRBJ2-1; 9 bases are shared with TRBD1. CDR1 and CDR2 (germline): SQVTM, ANQGSEA. The CDR3 totals 10 residues. The CDR3 coding sequence is TGCAGCGTTGATAGGGACAGGGTGGAGTTC. It translates to CSVDRDRVEF.

This clonotype was counted once. The V call is TRBV19, the J call TRBJ1-3; D is uncertain. The germline gives CDR1 LNHDA, CDR2 SQIVND (reference sequence). Trimming took 5 bases from V and 4 from J, leaving 6 bases between them. The CDR3 covers 12 residues. Written as DNA, the CDR3 is TGTGCCAGTAGTCTAGGGGGAAACACCATATATTTT. It encodes CASSLGGNTIYF.

This clonotype was seen a few times. The CDR3 sequence: CASSLGTGMWETQYF. The CDR3 DNA sequence: TGCGCCAGCAGCTTGGGGACAGGGATGTGGGAGACCCAGTACTTC. The chain combines TRBV5-1 with TRBJ2-5; 8 nucleotides match TRBD1. The CDR3 is 15 residues long. Trimming removed 0 bases from V and 5 bases from J; junction bases left unmatched: 6. Looked up from germline, CDR1 is SGHRS and CDR2 is YFSETQ.

The chain couples TRBV11-1 to TRBJ1-1, with D possibly matching TRBD1 (6 bases). V was shortened by 5 bases and J by 7 bases, with 11 bases between the two germline ends. The germline gives CDR1 SGHAT, CDR2 FQDESV (reference sequence). This CDR3 is 12 amino acids long. The CDR3 DNA reads as TGTGCCAGCAGCACATGGACAGTTGAAGCTTTCTTT. Protein product: CASSTWTVEAFF.